The sequence of this TCR beta chain was determined in a study of T cell responses to AZD1222 COVID-19 vaccine. Libraries were prepared by immunoSEQ multiplex PCR; TCRdb keeps only in-frame clonotypes and omits some of them. The table lists 120,000 to 150,000 clones, approximately 89% of them singletons. This CDR3 comprises 16 residues. This sample comprised peripheral blood, obtained on day 0 of AZD1222 vaccination. This receptor was identified in an adult in good health. J is TRBJ1-4 and V is TRBV12-2. TRBV12-2 is an annotated pseudogene. CDR3 nucleotide sequence: TGTGCAAGTCGCTTAGCGATTAGACCGCAAAATGAAAAACTGTTTTTT. Residues: CASRLAIRPQNEKLFF.